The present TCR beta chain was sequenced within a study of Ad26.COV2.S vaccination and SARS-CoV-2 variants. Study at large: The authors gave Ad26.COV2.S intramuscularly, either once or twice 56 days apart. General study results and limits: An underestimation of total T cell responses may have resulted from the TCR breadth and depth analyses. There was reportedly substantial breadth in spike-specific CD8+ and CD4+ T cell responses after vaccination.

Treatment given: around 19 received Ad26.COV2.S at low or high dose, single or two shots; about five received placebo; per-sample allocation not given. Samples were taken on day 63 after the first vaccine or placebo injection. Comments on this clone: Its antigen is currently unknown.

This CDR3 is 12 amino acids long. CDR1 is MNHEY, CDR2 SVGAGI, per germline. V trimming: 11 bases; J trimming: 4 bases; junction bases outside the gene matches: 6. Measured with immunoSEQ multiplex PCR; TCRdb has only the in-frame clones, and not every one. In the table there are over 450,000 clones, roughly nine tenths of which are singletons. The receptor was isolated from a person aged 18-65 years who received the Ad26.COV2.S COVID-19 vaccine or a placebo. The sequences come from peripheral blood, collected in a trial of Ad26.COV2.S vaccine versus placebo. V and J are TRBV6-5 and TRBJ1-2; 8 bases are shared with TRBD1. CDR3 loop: CASTGEGYGYTF. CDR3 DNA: TGTGCCTCGACAGGGGAGGGCTATGGCTACACCTTC.